Listed here are 30 T cell receptor beta chains from one sample, sequenced in a study of blood T cell repertoires in COVID-19. Using immunoSEQ multiplex PCR, the repertoire was profiled, and TCRdb retains in-frame clones only, with some absent. The sample records about 440,000 clones, 90% being singletons. The sequenced sample consisted of PBMCs or T cells enriched from blood (not recorded which). The receptors come from a man aged 18 to 29 who had recovered from COVID-19.

The chain links TRBV3-1 (or the pseudogene TRBV3-2) to TRBJ2-5; 13 positions match TRBD2. Germline CDR1 LGHDT, CDR2 YNNKEL (reference sequence). V trimming: 1 base; J trimming: 5 bases; junction bases outside the gene matches: 4. The length of the CDR3 is 16 residues. DNA of the CDR3: TGTGCCAGCAGCCAAGGGACTAGCGGGAGTCAGGAGACCCAGTACTTC. Residues: CASSQGTSGSQETQYF.

The V and J genes are TRBV7-9 and TRBJ1-6; 7 positions agree with TRBD1. CDR3 length equals 13 residues. Per germline, CDR1 SEHNR and CDR2 FQNEAQ (reference sequence). The V and J ends lost 5 bases and 13 bases, in that order; junction bases with no gene match: 8. The DNA of the CDR3 is TGTGCCAGCAGCATCAACAGGGGAGATCCCCTCCACTTT. Translation: CASSINRGDPLHF.

The DNA for the CDR3 is TGTGCCATCCTCCCGGGGACAGGGGTGGCCCGCCCCTACAATGAGCAGTTCTTC. It is translated as CAILPGTGVARPYNEQFF. The chain uses TRBV10-3 and TRBJ2-1; 10 nucleotides match TRBD1. CDR1 is ENHRY, CDR2 SYGVKD, per germline. The CDR3 has 18 residues. V was clipped by 8 bases and J by 2 bases; unmatched bases: 15.

The J gene is TRBJ1-1, the V gene TRBV18; the D gene is possibly TRBD1 (5 bases). The CDR3 consists of 15 residues. In germline, CDR1 is KGHSH, CDR2 LQKENI. With 1 base removed from V and 1 base from J, the gap between germline ends came to 10 bases. The CDR3 nucleotides read TGTGCCAGCTCACCACAGTCAGGGCGGAACACTGAAGCTTTCTTT. This codes for CASSPQSGRNTEAFF.

The CDR3 reads CASSVSTGTSGDEQFF. CDR3 sequence (DNA): TGTGCCAGTAGTGTTAGTACAGGGACTAGCGGTGATGAGCAGTTCTTC. The V call is TRBV19, the J call TRBJ2-1; TRBD2 aligns across 11 bases. The germline V gene encodes CDR1 LNHDA and CDR2 SQIVND (reference sequence). V was pared by 5 bases and J by 8 bases, with 11 bases of the junction left unmatched. The CDR3 length is 16 residues.

The chain combines TRBV11-2 with TRBJ2-1, with 8 bases identical to TRBD1. Looked up from germline, CDR1 is SGHAT and CDR2 is FQNNGV. The trim removed 7 bases at V and 7 bases at J, leaving 9 bases unmatched. This CDR3 region has 14 residues. DNA for the CDR3: TGTGCCAGCACTAAGGACAGGGTCGTGAATGAGCAGTTCTTC. Its translation is CASTKDRVVNEQFF.

The chain has TRBV4-1 and TRBJ1-4, with D possibly being TRBD1 (6 bases). V lost 4 bases, J lost 3 bases, and 12 bases lay in between. Germline assignment: CDR1 MGHRA and CDR2 YSYEKL. The length of the CDR3 is 15 residues. The CDR3, as DNA: TGCGCCAGCAGCCCTTGGACAGATGCTAATGAAAAACTGTTTTTT. Translation: CASSPWTDANEKLFF.

The J gene is TRBJ1-1, the V gene TRBV27; D gene uncertain. This CDR3 contains 13 residues. The germline V gene encodes CDR1 MNHEY and CDR2 SMNVEV (reference sequence). V was cut by 4 bases and J by 1 base, with 7 bases left in between. CDR3 residues: CASSYSQNTEAFF. The CDR3 DNA is TGTGCCAGCAGTTACAGTCAGAACACTGAAGCTTTCTTT.

In its sample, this clone was seen once. The chain recombines TRBV5-1 with TRBJ1-2, with 10 bases lining up with TRBD1. The CDR3 consists of 16 residues. The ends lost 0 bases at V and 2 bases at J; junction bases unmatched: 4. Germline assignment: CDR1 SGHRS and CDR2 YFSETQ. Here the CDR3 reads CASSLVPGQGNYGYTF. The CDR3 DNA is TGCGCCAGCAGCTTGGTACCGGGACAGGGGAACTATGGCTACACCTTC.

V is TRBV2 and J is TRBJ1-2; unclear D gene. The ends were cut back, 7 bases at V and 4 bases at J, with 16 bases in the middle. Germline V gene sequence: CDR1 SNHLY, CDR2 FYNNEI. There are 14 residues in the CDR3. CDR3 protein: CASTSTEALYGYTF. The CDR3 DNA is TGTGCCAGCACCTCAACGGAGGCACTCTATGGCTACACCTTC.

The V call is TRBV6-5, the J call TRBJ1-3; TRBD1 aligns across 9 bases. The germline gives CDR1 MNHEY, CDR2 SVGAGI. Unmatched junction bases numbered 6, after V lost 6 bases and J lost 3 bases. The CDR3 length is 15 residues. CDR3 protein: CASRSTGGIGNTIYF. CDR3 nucleotide sequence: TGTGCCAGCAGGAGTACAGGGGGCATTGGAAACACCATATATTTT.

The rearrangement joins TRBV27 to TRBJ1-1; the D is unclear. Germline CDR1 is MNHEY and CDR2 is SMNVEV (reference sequence). This CDR3 contains 14 residues. Between the trimmed V and J ends, which lost 3 bases and 0 bases, there was a span of 8 bases. The CDR3 bases are TGTGCCAGCAGTTTGAGGGTTATGAACACTGAAGCTTTCTTT. Translation: CASSLRVMNTEAFF.

V is TRBV5-1 and J is TRBJ2-7; TRBD2 might be the D (6 bases). Germline V CDR1 and CDR2: SGHRS, YFSETQ. The length of the CDR3 is 13 residues. The V gene lost 0 bases and the J gene lost 6 bases, with 10 bases spanning the gap. DNA for the CDR3: TGCGCCAGCAGCTTGGCCGCGGGGTCCGAGCAGTACTTC. Translated: CASSLAAGSEQYF.

A few counts support this clone. The rearrangement joins TRBV2 to TRBJ2-1; 8 bases align to TRBD2. The CDR3 contains 15 residues. Germline values: CDR1 SNHLY, CDR2 FYNNEI. J lost 7 bases, V lost 6 bases, and 11 bases had no gene match. Here the CDR3 reads CASRPSGGARNEQFF. The CDR3, as DNA: TGTGCCAGCAGACCTTCCGGGGGGGCCCGAAATGAGCAGTTCTTC.

The genes are TRBV5-1 and TRBJ2-1; possible D gene TRBD2, 6 bases. Between the trimmed V and J ends, which lost 0 bases and 7 bases, there was a span of 11 bases. The CDR3 runs 14 residues. Germline assignment: CDR1 SGHRS and CDR2 YFSETQ. CDR3 sequence: CASSLGGGANEQFF. The CDR3 bases are TGCGCCAGCAGCTTGGGGGGAGGAGCGAATGAGCAGTTCTTC.

The chain uses TRBV7-8 and TRBJ1-1, with D maybe TRBD1 (6 bases). V dropped 5 bases and J dropped 1 base, with 14 bases sitting between them. From germline, CDR1 is SGHVS and CDR2 FQNEAQ. The CDR3 extends over 15 amino acids. The CDR3 sequence is CASSPGGAGNTEAFF. The CDR3 DNA sequence: TGTGCCAGCAGCCCCGGGGGGGCAGGGAACACTGAAGCTTTCTTT.

J is TRBJ2-7 and V is TRBV19, with 7 bases that match TRBD2. The CDR3 spans 14 residues. V was pared by 1 base and J by 5 bases, with 5 bases of the junction left unmatched. Germline loops: CDR1 LNHDA, CDR2 SQIVND (reference sequence). CDR3 residues: CASSIASGRDEQYF. The DNA of the CDR3 is TGTGCCAGTAGTATAGCTAGCGGAAGAGACGAGCAGTACTTC.

The chain joins TRBV12-5 to TRBJ1-4, with D possibly matching TRBD1 (5 bases). Germline V gene lookup returns CDR1 LGHNT and CDR2 FRNRAP. This CDR3 has 19 residues. V lost 1 base to trimming and J lost 2 bases, with 20 bases between them. CDR3 in amino acids: CASGLAAKLTAATNEKLFF. CDR3 coding DNA: TGTGCTAGTGGTTTGGCCGCGAAACTGACAGCCGCCACTAATGAAAAACTGTTTTTT.

The rearrangement uses TRBV10-3 and TRBJ1-1, with a tentative D call TRBD1 (5 bases). Deletions cut 4 bases from V and 1 base from J, with 10 bases between. CDR1 ENHRY and CDR2 SYGVKD come from the germline V gene. The CDR3 extends over 14 amino acids. CDR3 in amino acids: CAISGLGGNTEAFF. The DNA of the CDR3 is TGTGCCATCAGTGGACTCGGGGGGAACACTGAAGCTTTCTTT.

The sample holds one count of this clone. This chain joins TRBV19 and TRBJ1-5, with 7 nucleotides matching TRBD1. The CDR3 has 15 amino acids. In germline, CDR1 is LNHDA, CDR2 SQIVND (reference sequence). Trimming took 9 bases from V and 1 from J; bases not matched to a gene: 9. As DNA, the CDR3 is TGTGCCAGCCAAAAACAGGGGATAAGCAATCAGCCCCAGCATTTT. Translating it yields CASQKQGISNQPQHF.

The V and J genes are TRBV6-1 and TRBJ1-3; D is uncertain. The V and J ends lost 4 bases and 0 bases respectively, with 13 bases between them. Germline CDR1 and CDR2: MNHNS and SASEGT. The CDR3 covers 16 residues. The CDR3 sequence is CASSVSFLSSGNTIYF. The CDR3 coding sequence is TGTGCCAGCAGTGTTTCTTTTCTGAGCTCTGGAAACACCATATATTTT.

The V call is TRBV10-1, the J call TRBJ2-7; perhaps TRBD2 as D (5 bases). The CDR3 runs to 14 residues. V gave up 2 bases and J gave up 5 bases, with 13 bases separating them. CDR1 and CDR2 (germline): WNHNN, SYGVQD (reference sequence). CDR3 coding DNA: TGCGCCAGCAGTGAGCGGGGAACCCCTAACGAGCAGTACTTC. This translates into CASSERGTPNEQYF.

This clone was found once. The chain combines TRBV28 with TRBJ2-3, with TRBD2 matching over 7 bases. Germline trimming cut 3 bases from V and 6 bases from J; bases unmatched to any gene: 6. The germline CDR1 and CDR2 sequences are MDHEN and SYDVKM. There are 14 residues in the CDR3. The CDR3 is CASSLRGSVDTQYF. CDR3 coding DNA: TGTGCCAGCAGTTTGCGGGGGAGTGTTGATACGCAGTATTTT.

J is TRBJ2-3 and V is TRBV6-5; D perhaps matches TRBD1 (5 bases). This CDR3 is 15 amino acids long. V gave up 5 bases and J gave up 0 bases, with 12 bases separating them. Germline V gene lookup returns CDR1 MNHEY and CDR2 SVGAGI. CDR3 DNA: TGTGCCAGCAGTACTACAGGAATCAGCACAGATACGCAGTATTTT. It encodes CASSTTGISTDTQYF.

This rearrangement joins TRBV7-8 to TRBJ2-2; D unresolved. Germline assignment: CDR1 SGHVS and CDR2 FQNEAQ. The ends were cut back, 3 bases at V and 0 bases at J, with 11 bases in the middle. CDR3 length: 16 amino acids. The CDR3 sequence is CASSFSSGANTGELFF. CDR3 coding DNA: TGTGCCAGCAGCTTTTCGTCAGGCGCGAACACCGGGGAGCTGTTTTTT. The full variable domain, with the rest looked up from reference TRBV7-8 and TRBJ2-2, is GAGVSQSPRYKVAKRGQDVALRCDPISGHVSLFWYQQALGQGPEFLTYFQNEAQLDKSGLPSDRFFAERPEGSVSTLKIQRTQQEDSAVYLCASSFSSGANTGELFFGEGSRLTVL.

The chain uses TRBV18 and TRBJ1-1; D gene uncertain. Germline values: CDR1 KGHSH, CDR2 LQKENI. V lost 3 bases and J lost 0, with 11 bases in between. The CDR3 consists of 15 residues. This chain's CDR3 is CASSPSGPMNTEAFF. CDR3 DNA sequence: TGTGCCAGCTCACCCTCTGGCCCGATGAACACTGAAGCTTTCTTT.

The rearrangement links TRBV12-3 or TRBV12-4 to TRBJ2-7, with 9 bases lining up with TRBD1. V lost 6 bases, J lost 6 bases, and 6 bases stayed unmatched. CDR3 length: 13 amino acids. This CDR3 reads CASRRTGVREQYF. Written as DNA, the CDR3 is TGTGCCAGCAGAAGGACAGGGGTCCGCGAGCAGTACTTC.

This clone appeared a single time. The chain recombines TRBV6-5 with TRBJ2-2; no reliable D call. Germline CDR1 reads MNHEY; CDR2 reads SVGAGI. The CDR3 is 15 amino acids. V shed 5 bases and J shed 3 bases, with 13 bases lying between them. The CDR3 here is CASSPNNRDTGELFF. DNA of the CDR3: TGTGCCAGCAGTCCAAATAATAGAGACACCGGGGAGCTGTTTTTT.

This chain uses TRBV12-5 with TRBJ1-4; 7 positions agree with TRBD1. The CDR3 extends over 15 amino acids. J lost 0 bases, V lost 6 bases, and 4 bases had no gene match. Germline V gene data show CDR1 as LGHNT and CDR2 as FRNRAP. The chain's CDR3 is CASGGTAATNEKLFF. The CDR3 nucleotides are TGTGCTAGTGGGGGGACAGCTGCAACTAATGAAAAACTGTTTTTT.

A single count supports this clone. The chain employs TRBV29-1 and TRBJ1-5; D might be TRBD1 (5 bases). This CDR3 region has 14 residues. The germline CDR1 and CDR2 sequences are SQVTM and ANQGSEA. V lost 4 bases to trimming and J lost 3 bases, with 13 bases between them. The CDR3 nucleotides are TGCAGCGTTGTTTCGGAGGGACTCAATCAGCCCCAGCATTTT. Its protein is CSVVSEGLNQPQHF.